A selection of T cell receptor beta chains follows, all from one sample in a study of blood T cell repertoires in COVID-19. Assay: immunoSEQ multiplex PCR; the TCRdb copy retains only in-frame clones and omits some. There are 50,000 or so clones in the sample; roughly 90% occur only once, and 13% to 15% lies in the top ten. The sample was peripheral blood. These TCRs come from a human donor with active COVID-19. The donor label of this sample is uncertain. Each CDR3 is given with its conserved first and last residue. A D gene is named only where the DNA matches it firmly. Rows may omit the clone size; those that give it use once, few, many or a size class.

j_gene | d_gene | v_gene | len | abundance | CDR3nt | CDR3aa
TRBJ1-1 | . | TRBV3-1/TRBV3-2 | 15 | . | TGTGCCAGCAGCCAAGGGGGCGCCGGGAACACTGAAGCTTTCTTT | CASSQGGAGNTEAFF
TRBJ1-2 | . | TRBV7-9 | 12 | . | TGTGCCAGCAGCCCTGAGACAGGCGGACACACCTTC | CASSPETGGHTF
TRBJ2-1 | . | TRBV7-2 | 15 | few | TGTGCCAGCAGTCAGCACAGGTCCGGCCTCCCTGAGCAGTTCTTC | CASSQHRSGLPEQFF
TRBJ2-5 | TRBD2 | TRBV7-3 | 15 | . | TGTGCCAGCAGCAATCCTAGCGGGGGGGAAGAGACCCAGTACTTC | CASSNPSGGEETQYF
TRBJ1-5 | . | TRBV15 | 15 | few | TGTGCCACCAGCAGAGATAAGTCCGGGAATCAGCCCCAGCATTTT | CATSRDKSGNQPQHF
TRBJ1-3 | TRBD1 | TRBV3-1/TRBV3-2 | 17 | once | TGTGCCAGCAGCCACCTCACAGGGGGGGACTCTGGAAACACCATATATTTT | CASSHLTGGDSGNTIYF
TRBJ1-1 | TRBD1 | TRBV27 | 16 | . | TGTGCCAGCAGTTTTATTTCACAGGGGATGAACACTGAAGCTTTCTTT | CASSFISQGMNTEAFF
TRBJ1-3 | . | TRBV3-1/TRBV3-2 | 14 | . | TGTGCCAGCAGCCAACCGGGACACGGAAACACCATATATTTT | CASSQPGHGNTIYF
TRBJ2-7 | TRBD2 | TRBV9 | 17 | once | TGTGCCAGCAGCGTAGGAGGGGTGACTAGCGGTTCCTACGAGCAGTACTTC | CASSVGGVTSGSYEQYF
TRBJ2-1 | TRBD1 | TRBV27 | 15 | . | TGTGCCAGCAGTGTAGGGGGCGGCTCCTACAATGAGCAGTTCTTC | CASSVGGGSYNEQFF
TRBJ1-1 | TRBD1 | TRBV19 | 14 | . | TGTGCCAGTAGTATCACGACAGGGGAGACTGAAGCTTTCTTT | CASSITTGETEAFF
TRBJ2-2 | TRBD2 | TRBV7-2 | 17 | . | TGTGCCAGCAGCTTAGACGGGGGGGCACCAAACACCGGGGAGCTGTTTTTT | CASSLDGGAPNTGELFF
TRBJ2-6 | TRBD1 | TRBV19 | 16 | . | TGTGCCAGTAGTCGGACAGGATTCTCTGGGGCCAACGTCCTGACTTTC | CASSRTGFSGANVLTF
TRBJ2-3 | TRBD2 | TRBV14 | 16 | . | TGTGCCAGCAGCCCCGAGCGTGGCGGGAGAATAGATACGCAGTATTTT | CASSPERGGRIDTQYF
TRBJ2-2 | TRBD2 | TRBV7-8 | 18 | few | TGTGCCAGCAGCCAGATCCTTGGACTAGCGGGGGTTTCCGGGGAGCTGTTTTTT | CASSQILGLAGVSGELFF
TRBJ2-3 | . | TRBV4-2 | 14 | . | TGTGCCAGCAGCGGAACAGGACGCACAGATACGCAGTATTTT | CASSGTGRTDTQYF
TRBJ2-5 | . | TRBV7-2 | 14 | . | TGTGCCAGCAGCTTCGACAGGAATGGGGAGACCCAGTACTTC | CASSFDRNGETQYF
TRBJ1-5 | TRBD1 | TRBV27 | 14 | . | TGTGCCAGCAGTTTCGGGACAGGGGGTGAGCCCCAGCATTTT | CASSFGTGGEPQHF
TRBJ1-2 | . | TRBV27 | 14 | once | TGTGCCAGCAGTTTATCGGCAGGCCTTTTGAGCTACACCTTC | CASSLSAGLLSYTF
TRBJ1-1 | TRBD1 | TRBV6-4 | 14 | . | TGTGCCAGCAGCGTGACAGGGGAGAACACTGAAGCTTTCTTT | CASSVTGENTEAFF
TRBJ2-7 | TRBD1 | TRBV19 | 15 | . | TGTGCCAGTAGTAGACCTGGACAGGGGAGTGGGGAGCAGTACTTC | CASSRPGQGSGEQYF
TRBJ2-7 | TRBD2 | TRBV18 | 15 | few | TGTGCCAGCTCACCATCGACTAGCGGGAGTTACGAGCAGTACTTC | CASSPSTSGSYEQYF
TRBJ1-1 | TRBD1 | TRBV20-1 | 11 | . | TGCACGACAGGGGTCGACACTGAAGCTTTCTTT | CTTGVDTEAFF
TRBJ2-1 | . | TRBV6-5 | 13 | once | TGTGCCAGCAGGGACAGCTCCTACAATGAGCAGTTCTTC | CASRDSSYNEQFF